Listed below are T cell receptor beta chains from one sample, sequenced in a study of shared clonotypes between healthy human individuals. The assay was immunoSEQ multiplex PCR, and TCRdb's table has in-frame clones only and misses some. The sample carries a few hundred thousand clones, 73% recorded once. The sequenced sample was memory CD4+ T cells sorted from blood. The receptor set was obtained from a man aged 25 to 40 in good health. Each CDR3 is given with its conserved first and last residue. Fields, in order: D gene, V gene, clone size, J gene, CDR3 protein, CDR3 DNA. A D gene is named only where the DNA matches it firmly. Size values are once, few and many counts, or a class for expanded clones, and some rows have none.

NA	TRBV7-2	NA	TRBJ2-7	CASSLDVTRYYEQYF	TGTGCCAGCAGCTTAGACGTAACTCGATACTACGAGCAGTACTTC
TRBD1	TRBV7-8	NA	TRBJ2-2	CASSLIGTVFNGELFF	TGTGCCAGCAGCTTAATTGGGACAGTCTTTAACGGGGAGCTGTTTTTT
TRBD2	TRBV5-1	NA	TRBJ2-3	CASSYSGSVDTQYF	TGCGCCAGCAGCTATAGCGGGAGTGTAGATACGCAGTATTTT
NA	TRBV7-3	NA	TRBJ1-1	CASSMTQNTEAFF	TGTGCCAGCAGCATGACCCAAAACACTGAAGCTTTCTTT
NA	TRBV5-4	NA	TRBJ2-5	CASSLAQTQETQYF	TGTGCCAGCAGCTTGGCTCAGACGCAAGAGACCCAGTACTTC
NA	TRBV19	medium-sized	TRBJ1-5	CASGGPYNQPQHF	TGTGCCAGTGGAGGACCGTACAATCAGCCCCAGCATTTT
NA	TRBV29-1	few	TRBJ2-1	CSVEGGPSRDNEQFF	TGCAGCGTCGAAGGGGGGCCTAGCCGGGACAATGAGCAGTTCTTC
NA	TRBV6-5	few	TRBJ1-5	CASSYRSDGQPQHF	TGTGCCAGCAGTTACAGGTCCGACGGTCAGCCCCAGCATTTT
TRBD2	TRBV9	NA	TRBJ2-1	CASSVRLAGGRSYNEQFF	TGTGCCAGCAGCGTAAGACTAGCGGGAGGGCGCTCCTACAATGAGCAGTTCTTC
NA	TRBV5-5	NA	TRBJ2-2	CASSLAAFTGELFF	TGTGCCAGCAGCTTGGCGGCGTTCACCGGGGAGCTGTTTTTT
NA	TRBV11-2	NA	TRBJ2-3	CASSLTSKSSTDTQYF	TGTGCCAGCAGCTTAACGAGCAAATCTAGCACAGATACGCAGTATTTT
NA	TRBV7-2	NA	TRBJ2-5	CASSLEGARAGETQYF	TGTGCCAGCAGCTTGGAGGGGGCGCGGGCTGGAGAGACCCAGTACTTC
TRBD1	TRBV2	NA	TRBJ2-5	CASSEMGQAQETQYF	TGTGCCAGCAGTGAAATGGGACAGGCCCAAGAGACCCAGTACTTC
NA	TRBV19	NA	TRBJ2-2	CASGGFSSSTGELFF	TGTGCCAGTGGGGGGTTTAGTTCCTCCACCGGGGAGCTGTTTTTT
NA	TRBV18	NA	TRBJ2-4	CASSPDRDTYQYF	TGTGCCAGCTCACCTGACCGGGACACCTATCAGTACTTC
NA	TRBV18	once	TRBJ1-5	CASSQSRDPGQPQHF	TGTGCCAGCTCACAAAGCAGGGACCCCGGTCAGCCCCAGCATTTT
TRBD2	TRBV25-1	NA	TRBJ2-3	CASSAGLAGVTDTQYF	TGTGCCAGCAGTGCCGGACTAGCGGGAGTCACAGATACGCAGTATTTT
NA	TRBV5-1	NA	TRBJ2-5	CASSTGMGGETQYF	TGCGCCAGCAGCACAGGGATGGGGGGAGAGACCCAGTACTTC
NA	TRBV2	few	TRBJ1-1	CASRINRLFPQVAFF	TGTGCCAGCAGGATAAACCGTCTATTTCCCCAAGTAGCTTTCTTT
NA	TRBV18	few	TRBJ1-1	CASSPLDTNTEAFF	TGTGCCAGCTCACCACTCGACACGAACACTGAAGCTTTCTTT